The present T cell receptor (beta chain) was sequenced within a study of T cell changes during pregnancy in multiple sclerosis. The CDR3 is 13 amino acids. V was pared by 2 bases and J by 7 bases, with 11 bases between. Germline assignment: CDR1 SGHTA and CDR2 FQGTGA. Sequencing was performed with immunoSEQ multiplex PCR; in TCRdb, only in-frame clones are kept and a portion is missing. This sample has approximately 73,000 clones, with around 90% found just once. The sample was CD4+ T cells from peripheral blood mononuclear cells, taken before pregnancy. The sequence was collected from a female donor with multiple sclerosis, enrolled in a pregnancy study. This rearrangement joins TRBV7-3 to TRBJ1-1; D is unclear. CDR3 in DNA: TGTGCCAGCAGCTTATATGGATCGGGTGAAGCTTTCTTT. This encodes CASSLYGSGEAFF. Using reference TRBV7-3 and TRBJ1-1 for the parts outside the CDR3, the full variable domain is GAGVSQTPSNKVTEKGKYVELRCDPISGHTALYWYRQSLGQGPEFLIYFQGTGAADDSGLPNDRFFAVRPEGSVSTLKIQRTERGDSAVYLCASSLYGSGEAFFGQGTRLTVV.